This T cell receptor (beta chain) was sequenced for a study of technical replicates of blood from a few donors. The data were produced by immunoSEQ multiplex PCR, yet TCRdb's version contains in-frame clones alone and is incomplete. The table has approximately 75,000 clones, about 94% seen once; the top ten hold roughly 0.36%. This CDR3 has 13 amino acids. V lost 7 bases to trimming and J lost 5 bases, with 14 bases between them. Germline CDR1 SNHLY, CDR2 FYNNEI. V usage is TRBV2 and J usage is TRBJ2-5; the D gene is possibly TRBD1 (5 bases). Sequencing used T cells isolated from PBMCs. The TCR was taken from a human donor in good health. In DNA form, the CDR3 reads TGTGCCAGCAAGTTCGCAGGGTCGGAGACCCAGTACTTC. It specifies CASKFAGSETQYF.